These 27 T cell receptor beta chains were sequenced from one sample in a study of cytotoxic CD8 clonotypes in ibrutinib-treated CLL. Produced via immunoSEQ multiplex PCR; TCRdb's table is partial and in-frame only. The sample lists roughly 250,000 clones; 70% were seen once. The material was PBMCs, obtained after 24 months of ibrutinib treatment. The receptors were sampled from a human donor with chronic lymphocytic leukemia.

This sequence joins TRBV19 and TRBJ2-3, with D perhaps matching TRBD1 (5 bases). V shed 5 bases and J shed 0 bases, with 15 bases lying between them. The CDR3 consists of 16 residues. Germline lookup yields CDR1 LNHDA and CDR2 SQIVND (reference sequence). CDR3 protein: CASSPRTLTSTDTQYF. DNA of the CDR3: TGTGCCAGTAGTCCAAGGACACTAACTAGCACAGATACGCAGTATTTT.

This clone appeared a few times. The gene calls are TRBV29-1 and TRBJ2-1; TRBD2 matches at 13 bases. Germline loops: CDR1 SQVTM, CDR2 ANQGSEA. CDR3 length: 13 amino acids. Germline trimming cut 6 bases from V and 6 bases from J; bases unmatched to any gene: 2. The CDR3 DNA reads as TGCAGCGTCGGACTAGCGGGAGTCAATGAGCAGTTCTTC. Translating it yields CSVGLAGVNEQFF.

V gene TRBV2 combines with J gene TRBJ2-7, with D tentatively TRBD2 (6 bases). Germline CDR1 and CDR2: SNHLY and FYNNEI. This CDR3 comprises 14 residues. Trimming took 1 base from V and 3 from J, leaving 10 bases between them. The CDR3 DNA sequence: TGTGCCAGCAGTGAAGGGTTAGCGGACTACGAGCAGTACTTC. Translating it yields CASSEGLADYEQYF.

The chain links TRBV5-1 to TRBJ2-7; TRBD2 aligns across 10 bases. Germline lookup yields CDR1 SGHRS and CDR2 YFSETQ. The length of the CDR3 is 15 residues. With V trimmed by 3 bases and J by 0 bases, 3 bases remained unmatched. CDR3 in amino acids: CASSSTSGDSYEQYF. The CDR3 bases are TGCGCCAGCAGCTCTACTAGCGGGGACTCCTACGAGCAGTACTTC.

The V gene is TRBV2, the J gene TRBJ2-2; D not resolved. The V end lost 7 bases, the J end lost 4 bases, and 4 bases lay between the germline ends. Germline loops: CDR1 SNHLY, CDR2 FYNNEI. The CDR3 extends over 11 amino acids. The CDR3 DNA sequence: TGTGCCAGCACAGGCACCGGGGAGCTGTTTTTT. It is translated as CASTGTGELFF.

The chain couples TRBV6-1 to TRBJ2-7, with D uncertain. This CDR3 spans 13 amino acids. Trimming left V 6 bases short and J 2 bases short, with 11 bases between. Per the germline V gene, CDR1 is MNHNS and CDR2 is SASEGT. This CDR3 is CASRSREPYEQYF. DNA for the CDR3: TGTGCCAGCAGAAGTCGAGAGCCCTACGAGCAGTACTTC.

This chain uses TRBV7-9 with TRBJ2-2, with D maybe TRBD1 (6 bases). This CDR3 is 15 amino acids long. V was shortened by 8 bases and J by 4 bases, with 17 bases between the two germline ends. CDR1 is SEHNR, CDR2 FQNEAQ, per germline (reference sequence). DNA for the CDR3: TGTGCCAGCTTCACCAACGCCAGGGGCACCGGGGAGCTGTTTTTT. Residues: CASFTNARGTGELFF.

This chain links TRBV19 with TRBJ1-5; unclear D gene. The V end was cut by 5 bases, the J end by 6 bases, with 14 bases between. CDR3 length equals 14 residues. The germline V gene has CDR1 LNHDA and CDR2 SQIVND (reference sequence). The CDR3, as DNA: TGTGCCAGTAGTGTCTCAGGCTCGGGTCAGCCCCAGCATTTT. Its translation is CASSVSGSGQPQHF.

This chain uses TRBV7-2 with TRBJ2-7; 8 bases agree with TRBD1. Looked up from germline, CDR1 is SGHTA and CDR2 is FQGNSA. The CDR3 is 15 residues long. Losses at the gene ends were 3 bases for V and 2 bases for J; bases not matched to a gene: 6. The CDR3 region is CASSFGGQGPYEQYF. The CDR3 coding sequence is TGTGCCAGCAGCTTCGGCGGACAGGGCCCCTACGAGCAGTACTTC.

This clone was seen only once. The V and J genes are TRBV30 and TRBJ1-1; D unresolved. CDR1 GTSNPN and CDR2 SVGIG come from the germline V gene (reference sequence). The CDR3 runs to 13 residues. The ends were cut back, 2 bases at V and 2 bases at J, with 9 bases in the middle. CDR3 DNA: TGTGCCTGGAGTATACAGTTAAACACTGAAGCTTTCTTT. It specifies CAWSIQLNTEAFF.

This clone has a handful of counts. The rearrangement links TRBV19 to TRBJ2-5, with TRBD1 identical over 11 bases. Germline trimming cut 7 bases from V and 4 bases from J; bases unmatched to any gene: 8. CDR1 is LNHDA and CDR2 is SQIVND in the germline V gene (reference sequence). The CDR3 has 15 residues. The DNA for the CDR3 is TGTGCCAGTACCAGGACAGGGGGCGGCTTAGAGACCCAGTACTTC. This translates into CASTRTGGGLETQYF.

This chain joins TRBV10-3 and TRBJ2-1; 7 positions match TRBD2. The CDR3 covers 15 residues. Germline trimming cut 5 bases from V and 9 bases from J; bases unmatched to any gene: 13. Germline CDR1 is ENHRY and CDR2 is SYGVKD. The CDR3 DNA sequence: TGTGCCATCAGTACCGGGGAGGGCCGAAATAGTGAGCAGTTCTTC. Its translation is CAISTGEGRNSEQFF.

The genes are TRBV9 and TRBJ2-5; 11 bases are a match to TRBD1. Germline V gene data show CDR1 as SGDLS and CDR2 as YYNGEE. Losses at the gene ends were 5 bases for V and 4 bases for J; bases not matched to a gene: 1. CDR3 length equals 13 residues. The CDR3 DNA reads as TGTGCCAGCAGTGGACAGGGGGCAGAGACCCAGTACTTC. This encodes CASSGQGAETQYF.

The CDR3: CASSPIDTNQPQHF. CDR3 nucleotides: TGTGCCAGCTCACCGATCGACACCAATCAGCCCCAGCATTTT. The V gene is TRBV18, the J gene TRBJ1-5; no clear D. The CDR3 is made up of 14 amino acids. The ends were cut back, 3 bases at V and 3 bases at J, with 9 bases in the middle. Germline values: CDR1 KGHSH, CDR2 LQKENI.

The chain has TRBV28 and TRBJ2-7; TRBD2 agrees at 9 bases. This CDR3 has 16 residues. After removal of 6 bases from V and 2 bases from J, the junction contained 11 bases not matched to a gene. Germline CDR1 is MDHEN and CDR2 is SYDVKM. CDR3 residues: CASSGGDSSGTYEQYF. The CDR3 nucleotides read TGTGCCAGCAGCGGGGGGGATTCTAGCGGGACCTACGAGCAGTACTTC. The full variable domain, with the rest looked up from reference TRBV28 and TRBJ2-7, is DVKVTQSSRYLVKRTGEKVFLECVQDMDHENMFWYRQDPGLGLRLIYFSYDVKMKEKGDIPEGYSVSREKKERFSLILESASTNQTSMYLCASSGGDSSGTYEQYFGPGTRLTVT.

The chain carries TRBV10-3 and TRBJ2-7; D is unresolved. Germline CDR1 is ENHRY and CDR2 is SYGVKD. The CDR3 is made up of 12 amino acids. The ends were cut back, 3 bases at V and 2 bases at J, with 5 bases in the middle. The CDR3 nucleotides read TGTGCCATCAGTGAAGGGACCTACGAGCAGTACTTC. Protein: CAISEGTYEQYF.

The chain joins TRBV27 to TRBJ2-1; the D call may be TRBD1 or TRBD2 (5 bases each). Germline-derived CDR1 and CDR2 are MNHEY and SMNVEV (reference sequence). This CDR3 region has 14 residues. Trimming removed 7 bases at V and 2 bases at J, with 12 bases between. The CDR3 reads CASKPGPTYNEQFF. The CDR3 coding sequence is TGTGCCAGCAAACCGGGACCAACCTACAATGAGCAGTTCTTC.

V and J are TRBV30 and TRBJ1-1, with D unclear. This CDR3 contains 14 residues. V dropped 1 base and J dropped 1 base, with 10 bases sitting between them. Germline assignment: CDR1 GTSNPN and CDR2 SVGIG (reference sequence). The CDR3 is CAWSGGGKNTEAFF. In DNA form, the CDR3 reads TGTGCCTGGAGTGGTGGCGGGAAGAACACTGAAGCTTTCTTT.

This clone has only one observation. The rearrangement links TRBV5-1 to TRBJ2-7; unclear D gene. This CDR3 region has 13 residues. Germline CDR1 and CDR2: SGHRS and YFSETQ. Trimming took 2 bases from V and 2 from J, leaving 8 bases between them. The CDR3 spells CASSFAEAYEQYF. CDR3 DNA: TGCGCCAGCAGCTTCGCAGAGGCCTACGAGCAGTACTTC.

The chain has TRBV5-6 and TRBJ2-5, with 7 nucleotides matching TRBD2. The CDR3 has 13 amino acids. V dropped 4 bases and J dropped 7; count of bases not matched to a gene: 7. Germline CDR1 is SGHDT and CDR2 is YYEEEE. The CDR3 region is CASSAGGYGTQYF. As DNA, the CDR3 is TGTGCCAGCAGCGCCGGGGGGTATGGGACCCAGTACTTC.

The CDR3 DNA reads TGTGCCAGCTCCCGACGGGGACTAGCGGGGGGCACAGATACGCAGTATTTT. It translates to CASSRRGLAGGTDTQYF. This sequence joins TRBV18 and TRBJ2-3; 14 positions agree with TRBD2. The CDR3 runs 17 residues. Trimming took 6 bases from V and 1 from J; bases not matched to a gene: 6. Germline loops: CDR1 KGHSH, CDR2 LQKENI. Complete variable domain (other parts from reference TRBV18 and TRBJ2-3): NAGVMQNPRHLVRRRGQEARLRCSPMKGHSHVYWYRQLPEEGLKFMVYLQKENIIDESGMPKERFSAEFPKEGPSILRIQQVVRGDSAAYFCASSRRGLAGGTDTQYFGPGTRLTVL.

This clone was counted between two and nine times. The same CDR3 is also encoded by other DNA sequences in this sample. V and J are TRBV11-2 and TRBJ1-5; D is undetermined. The CDR3 contains 13 residues. Trimming took 1 base from V and 3 from J, leaving 4 bases between them. The germline V gene has CDR1 SGHAT and CDR2 FQNNGV. For the CDR3, the DNA is TGTGCCAGCAGCTTAGGTGCCAATCAGCCCCAGCATTTT. It translates to CASSLGANQPQHF.

This chain connects TRBV5-6 to TRBJ2-3, with 7 bases aligning to TRBD1. V trimming: 4 bases; J trimming: 9 bases; junction bases outside the gene matches: 8. This CDR3 has 13 amino acids. Germline lookup yields CDR1 SGHDT and CDR2 YYEEEE. CDR3 residues: CASSGWGTATQYF. The CDR3 DNA reads TGTGCCAGCAGCGGATGGGGGACAGCCACGCAGTATTTT.

With regard to this clone: A junction boundary mismatches the germline segment, possibly from a read error. The chain is built from TRBV29-1 and TRBJ2-7; TRBD1 matches 9 bases. Germline-derived CDR1 and CDR2 are SQVTM and ANQGSEA. The CDR3 is 14 residues long. The CDR3 is CSVEDRGSSYEQYF. CDR3 DNA sequence: TGCAGCGTGGAAGACAGGGGGAGCTCCTACGAGCAGTACTTC.

This clone appeared a few times. This rearrangement joins TRBV6-5 to TRBJ2-7; tentative D call: TRBD2 (7 bases). V was cut by 2 bases and J by 3 bases, with 14 bases left in between. The CDR3 is 15 amino acids. Per germline, CDR1 MNHEY and CDR2 SVGAGI. The CDR3 DNA sequence: TGTGCCAGCAGTTACCGTAGGGGGGGCAGCTACGAGCAGTACTTC. This codes for CASSYRRGGSYEQYF.

This clone has more than one count but fewer than ten. J is TRBJ1-5 and V is TRBV27; D is possibly TRBD1 (5 bases). From germline, CDR1 is MNHEY and CDR2 SMNVEV (reference sequence). The CDR3 loop spans 16 amino acids. The V gene lost 5 bases and the J gene lost 0 bases, with 14 bases spanning the gap. As DNA, the CDR3 is TGTGCCAGCAGTCCCCAGGGACTCTATAGCAATCAGCCCCAGCATTTT. Encoded protein: CASSPQGLYSNQPQHF.

This rearrangement joins TRBV7-9 to TRBJ2-1, with 8 bases lining up with TRBD2. From germline, CDR1 is SEHNR and CDR2 FQNEAQ (reference sequence). This CDR3 region has 13 residues. Trimming removed 1 base from V and 8 bases from J; junction bases left unmatched: 1. For the CDR3, the DNA is TGTGCCAGCAGCTTAGACGGGGGGGATGAGCAGTTCTTC. This codes for CASSLDGGDEQFF.